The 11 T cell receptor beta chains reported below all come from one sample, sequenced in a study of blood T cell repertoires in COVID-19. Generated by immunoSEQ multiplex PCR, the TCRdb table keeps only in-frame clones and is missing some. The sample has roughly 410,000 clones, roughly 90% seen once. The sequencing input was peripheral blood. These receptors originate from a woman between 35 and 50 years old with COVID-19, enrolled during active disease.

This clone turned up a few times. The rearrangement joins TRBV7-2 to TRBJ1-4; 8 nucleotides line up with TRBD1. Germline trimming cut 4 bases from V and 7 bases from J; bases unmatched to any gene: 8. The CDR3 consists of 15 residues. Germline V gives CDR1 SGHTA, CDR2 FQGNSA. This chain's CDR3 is CASSSSGTGGEKLFF. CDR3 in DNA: TGTGCCAGCAGCTCCTCCGGGACAGGAGGTGAAAAACTGTTTTTT.

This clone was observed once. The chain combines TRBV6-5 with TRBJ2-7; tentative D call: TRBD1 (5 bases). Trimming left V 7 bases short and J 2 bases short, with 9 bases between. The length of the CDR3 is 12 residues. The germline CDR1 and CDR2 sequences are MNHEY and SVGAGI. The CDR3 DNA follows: TGTGCCAGCAACAGGCTTCCCTACGAGCAGTACTTC. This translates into CASNRLPYEQYF.

The CDR3 is CAWTSDRDSPLHF. The CDR3 DNA reads TGTGCCTGGACCTCGGACAGGGACTCACCCCTCCACTTT. J is TRBJ1-6 and V is TRBV30; 8 bases are a match to TRBD1. Germline values: CDR1 GTSNPN, CDR2 SVGIG (reference sequence). This CDR3 spans 13 amino acids. V lost 4 bases to trimming and J lost 10 bases; unmatched junction nucleotides: 6.

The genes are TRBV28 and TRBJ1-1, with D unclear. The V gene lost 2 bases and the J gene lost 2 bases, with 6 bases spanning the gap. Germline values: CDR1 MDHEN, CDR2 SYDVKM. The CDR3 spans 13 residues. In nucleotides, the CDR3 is TGTGCCAGCAGTTTAAATATAAACACTGAAGCTTTCTTT. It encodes CASSLNINTEAFF.

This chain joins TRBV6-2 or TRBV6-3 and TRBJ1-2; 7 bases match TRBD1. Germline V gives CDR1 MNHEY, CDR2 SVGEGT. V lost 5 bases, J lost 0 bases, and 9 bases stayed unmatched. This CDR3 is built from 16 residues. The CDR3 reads CASSRQGIKANYGYTF. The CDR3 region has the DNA TGTGCCAGCAGTAGACAGGGCATCAAAGCTAACTATGGCTACACCTTC.

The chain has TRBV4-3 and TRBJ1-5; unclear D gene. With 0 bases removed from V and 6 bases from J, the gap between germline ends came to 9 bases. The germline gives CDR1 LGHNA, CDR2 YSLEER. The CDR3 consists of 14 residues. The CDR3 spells CASSQETGFQPQHF. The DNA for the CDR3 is TGCGCCAGCAGCCAAGAAACCGGGTTTCAGCCCCAGCATTTT.

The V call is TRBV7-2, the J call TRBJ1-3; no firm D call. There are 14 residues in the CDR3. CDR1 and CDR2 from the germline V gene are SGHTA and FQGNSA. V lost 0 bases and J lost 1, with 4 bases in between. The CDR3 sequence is CASSLAISGNTIYF. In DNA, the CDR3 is TGTGCCAGCAGCTTAGCCATTTCTGGAAACACCATATATTTT.

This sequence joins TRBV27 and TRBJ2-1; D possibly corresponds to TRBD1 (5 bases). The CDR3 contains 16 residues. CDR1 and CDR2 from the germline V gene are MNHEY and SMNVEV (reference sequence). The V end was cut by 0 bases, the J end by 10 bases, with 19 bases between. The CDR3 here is CASSLSGYVGVGEQFF. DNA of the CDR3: TGTGCCAGCAGTTTATCGGGGTACGTAGGGGTTGGAGAGCAGTTCTTC.

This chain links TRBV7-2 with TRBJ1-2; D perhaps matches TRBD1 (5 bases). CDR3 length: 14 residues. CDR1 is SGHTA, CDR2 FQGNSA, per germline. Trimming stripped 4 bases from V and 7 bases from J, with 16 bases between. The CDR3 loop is CASSSDSGRLGYTF. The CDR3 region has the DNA TGTGCCAGCAGCTCCGATTCAGGGAGGCTTGGCTACACCTTC.

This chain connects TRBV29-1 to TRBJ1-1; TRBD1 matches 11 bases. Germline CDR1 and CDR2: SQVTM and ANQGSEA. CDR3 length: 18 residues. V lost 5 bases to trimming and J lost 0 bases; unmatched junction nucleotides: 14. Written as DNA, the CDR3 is TGCAGCGTTTACCTTTGGAAGGGACAGGGGGTTCTGAACACTGAAGCTTTCTTT. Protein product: CSVYLWKGQGVLNTEAFF.

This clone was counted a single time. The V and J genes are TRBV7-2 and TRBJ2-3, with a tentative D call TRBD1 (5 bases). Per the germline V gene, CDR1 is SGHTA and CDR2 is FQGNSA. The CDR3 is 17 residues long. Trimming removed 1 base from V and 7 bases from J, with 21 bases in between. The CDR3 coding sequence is TGTGCCAGCAGCTTAGAGGGTTTGGGGCGTCTGAGGAATACGCAGTATTTT. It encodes CASSLEGLGRLRNTQYF.